This TCR beta chain was sequenced in a study of shared clonotypes between healthy human individuals. TCRdb's copy holds only in-frame clones and misses some; the assay was immunoSEQ multiplex PCR. The repertoire holds millions of clones, with about 95% as singletons. V lost 3 bases and J 3 bases, leaving 12 bases between the germline ends. CDR1 LNHDA and CDR2 SQIVND come from the germline V gene (reference sequence). This CDR3 spans 15 amino acids. Terminally differentiated effector memory CD45RA+ cells were excluded from the naive CD8 cells, which were CD45RO-negative and positively selected for CCR7.

This clonotype originated in a man aged 18 to 30 in good health. J is TRBJ2-1 and V is TRBV19; perhaps TRBD1 as D (5 bases). Material: naive CD8+ T cells sorted from blood. Here the CDR3 DNA reads TGTGCCAGTAGTATGGTTGCAGGGCTCTACAATGAGCAGTTCTTC. It yields the protein CASSMVAGLYNEQFF.